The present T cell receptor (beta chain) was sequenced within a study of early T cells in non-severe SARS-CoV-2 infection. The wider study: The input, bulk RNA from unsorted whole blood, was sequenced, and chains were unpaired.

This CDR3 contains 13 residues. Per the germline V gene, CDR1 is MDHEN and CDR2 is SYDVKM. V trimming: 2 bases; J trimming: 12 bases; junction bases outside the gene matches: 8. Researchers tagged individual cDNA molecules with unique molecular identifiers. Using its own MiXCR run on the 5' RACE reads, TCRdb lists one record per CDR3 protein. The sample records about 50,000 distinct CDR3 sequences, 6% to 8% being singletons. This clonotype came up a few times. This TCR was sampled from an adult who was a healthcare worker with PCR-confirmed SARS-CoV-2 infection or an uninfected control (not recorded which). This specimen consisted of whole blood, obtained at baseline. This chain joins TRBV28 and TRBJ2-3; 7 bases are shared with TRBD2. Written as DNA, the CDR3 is TGTGCCAGCAGTTTAGGGAGGGGCCAATTCCAGTATTTT. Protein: CASSLGRGQFQYF.